The clone carrying this TCR beta chain was recorded at least ten times. Trimming took 4 bases from V and 4 from J; bases not matched to a gene: 11. The CDR3 is 16 amino acids. The germline CDR1 and CDR2 sequences are SGHDT and YYEEEE. TCRdb re-called the PCR reads with MiXCR, one entry per CDR3 protein. This table has over 550,000 distinct CDR3 sequences, around 25% appearing once. The data originate from a study of molecular identifiers for immune sequencing clone quantification. This sequence was found in a human donor in good health. Some libraries in this study had Jurkat cell RNA spiked in. The rearrangement links TRBV5-6 to TRBJ1-1, with 9 bases identical to TRBD1. Sample: naive CD8+ T cells from blood, with Jurkat cell RNA spiked in. Subset described: FACS-sorted CD8+CD4-CCR7+CD45RA+ naive T cells. CDR3 DNA sequence: TGTGCCAGCAGCCCATCAACAGGGGGCTTGGGCACTGAAGCTTTCTTT. It yields the protein CASSPSTGGLGTEAFF. Full variable domain (missing parts from reference TRBV5-6 and TRBJ1-1): DAGVTQSPTHLIKTRGQQVTLRCSPKSGHDTVSWYQQALGQGPQFIFQYYEEEERQRGNFPDRFSGHQFPNYSSELNVNALLLGDSALYLCASSPSTGGLGTEAFFGQGTRLTVV.